The 18 T cell receptor beta chains reported below all come from one sample, sequenced in a study of shared clonotypes between healthy human individuals. The table came from immunoSEQ multiplex PCR; TCRdb's copy has only in-frame clones and leaves some out. The table includes hundreds of thousands of clones, roughly 70% detected once. Sequencing used memory CD4+ T cells sorted from blood. Stated subset: CD45RA-negative fraction. The receptors were gathered from a woman in her twenties or thirties in good health.

The V gene is TRBV7-6, the J gene TRBJ2-5; a weak D match, TRBD2 (5 bases). Looked up from germline, CDR1 is SGHVS and CDR2 is FNYEAQ. V was shortened by 2 bases and J by 2 bases, with 12 bases between the two germline ends. This CDR3 contains 15 residues. CDR3 DNA sequence: TGTGCCAGCAGCTTAATGCGGGCAGCGCAAGAGACCCAGTACTTC. It yields the protein CASSLMRAAQETQYF.

V gene TRBV5-1 combines with J gene TRBJ2-5; unclear D gene. Trimming cost V 2 bases and J 2 bases, with 7 bases left between them. This CDR3 has 13 amino acids. Germline CDR1 is SGHRS and CDR2 is YFSETQ. CDR3 loop: CASSFQAQETQYF. CDR3 bases: TGCGCCAGCAGCTTCCAGGCTCAAGAGACCCAGTACTTC.

The chain carries TRBV30 and TRBJ1-5; no clear D gene. V dropped 3 bases and J dropped 5 bases, with 8 bases sitting between them. The CDR3 length is 12 residues. Germline V gene sequence: CDR1 GTSNPN, CDR2 SVGIG (reference sequence). For the CDR3, the DNA is TGTGCCTGGAGCCAAACCGATCAGCCCCAGCATTTT. It yields the protein CAWSQTDQPQHF.

This clone was seen a single time. CDR3 protein: CASSQEPSGRIEAFF. CDR3 sequence (DNA): TGTGCCAGCAGCCAAGAACCGTCTGGACGGATTGAAGCTTTCTTT. This chain uses TRBV4-2 with TRBJ1-1; D uncertain. This CDR3 comprises 15 residues. In germline, CDR1 is LGHNA, CDR2 YNFKEQ. The V gene lost 0 bases and the J gene lost 7 bases, with 15 bases spanning the gap.

The chain couples TRBV27 to TRBJ2-7; D not certain. The CDR3 runs 15 residues. The ends were cut back, 2 bases at V and 4 bases at J, with 15 bases in the middle. Germline V gene sequence: CDR1 MNHEY, CDR2 SMNVEV (reference sequence). The CDR3 DNA reads as TGTGCCAGCAGTTTAATGGGTCTCCCATCGTACGAGCAGTACTTC. It codes for CASSLMGLPSYEQYF.

This clone has more than one count but fewer than ten. J is TRBJ1-5 and V is TRBV25-1; no reliable D call. Trimming shortened V by 3 bases and J by 7 bases, and 7 bases separated the two germline ends. Germline CDR1 reads MGHDK; CDR2 reads SYGVNS. This CDR3 comprises 12 residues. The CDR3 is CASSDHEQPQHF. DNA of the CDR3: TGTGCCAGCAGTGACCATGAGCAGCCCCAGCATTTT.

V usage is TRBV29-1 and J usage is TRBJ2-7, with D perhaps matching TRBD2 (6 bases). The CDR3 extends over 11 amino acids. Trimming cost V 5 bases and J 7 bases, with 12 bases left between them. The germline gives CDR1 SQVTM, CDR2 ANQGSEA. This CDR3 reads CSVTGVGEQYF. The CDR3 DNA sequence: TGCAGCGTTACGGGAGTCGGGGAGCAGTACTTC.

A remark on this clone: This specimen includes other DNA sequences encoding the same CDR3. This chain joins TRBV27 and TRBJ1-1; a weak D match, TRBD1 (6 bases). The CDR3 loop spans 13 amino acids. With 3 bases removed from V and 5 bases from J, the gap between germline ends came to 10 bases. Germline CDR1 and CDR2: MNHEY and SMNVEV (reference sequence). CDR3 residues: CASSFGGYTEAFF. The CDR3 nucleotides are TGTGCCAGCAGTTTTGGGGGCTATACTGAAGCTTTCTTT.

V usage is TRBV27 and J usage is TRBJ2-3, with D perhaps matching TRBD1 or TRBD2 (5 bases each). Germline V gives CDR1 MNHEY, CDR2 SMNVEV (reference sequence). The CDR3 extends over 15 amino acids. Trimming stripped 7 bases from V and 1 base from J, with 15 bases between. This chain's CDR3 is CASTQGRPGTDTQYF. The CDR3 region has the DNA TGTGCCAGCACCCAGGGACGACCGGGCACAGATACGCAGTATTTT.

The chain has TRBV28 and TRBJ1-2; TRBD1 aligns across 11 bases. V was clipped by 8 bases and J by 7 bases; unmatched bases: 9. Looked up from germline, CDR1 is MDHEN and CDR2 is SYDVKM. The CDR3 has 14 residues. CDR3 coding DNA: TGTGCCAGCTTTGCGGGGACAGGGGGATTTGGCTACACCTTC. This gives the protein CASFAGTGGFGYTF.

This clone was found once. The V and J genes are TRBV29-1 and TRBJ1-1; D not resolved. The CDR3 consists of 14 residues. Germline V gene lookup returns CDR1 SQVTM and CDR2 ANQGSEA. V lost 6 bases, J lost 1 base, and 15 bases lay in between. CDR3 nucleotides: TGCAGCGTCGTAAACGTTCGACAGAACACTGAAGCTTTCTTT. Translation gives CSVVNVRQNTEAFF.

In its sample, this clone was seen a few times. V is TRBV5-4 and J is TRBJ2-3, with D unresolved. V lost 0 bases and J lost 2, with 10 bases in between. Germline values: CDR1 SGHNT, CDR2 YYREEE (reference sequence). The CDR3 runs to 15 residues. The CDR3 region is CASSLALGYTDTQYF. In DNA, the CDR3 is TGTGCCAGCAGCTTGGCTTTGGGGTACACAGATACGCAGTATTTT.

This clone was detected only a few times. This sample includes further DNA sequences coding for the same CDR3. The chain links TRBV7-2 to TRBJ2-7, with 10 bases identical to TRBD2. CDR1 and CDR2 (germline): SGHTA, FQGNSA. The CDR3 is made up of 14 amino acids. Losses at the gene ends were 5 bases for V and 4 bases for J; bases not matched to a gene: 5. The CDR3: CASSLGLARYEQYF. The CDR3 DNA follows: TGTGCCAGCAGCCTGGGACTAGCGAGGTACGAGCAGTACTTC.

V gene TRBV28 combines with J gene TRBJ1-1, with 7 bases that match TRBD1. This CDR3 spans 13 amino acids. J gave up 7 bases and V 6 bases, and 8 bases lay outside the gene matches. Germline V CDR1 and CDR2: MDHEN, SYDVKM. The CDR3 region is CASRLPGGYEAFF. The CDR3 DNA is TGTGCCAGCAGGTTACCAGGGGGTTATGAAGCTTTCTTT.

This clone was counted at least ten times. This chain links TRBV19 with TRBJ1-5; a weak D match, TRBD1 (5 bases). This CDR3 spans 18 amino acids. Germline V gene sequence: CDR1 LNHDA, CDR2 SQIVND (reference sequence). The ends were cut back, 0 bases at V and 4 bases at J, with 19 bases in the middle. CDR3 coding DNA: TGTGCCAGTAGTATAGACCACTCCAGACCGGGACTTAATCAGCCCCAGCATTTT. Its protein is CASSIDHSRPGLNQPQHF.

The chain is built from TRBV28 and TRBJ2-2, with 10 bases identical to TRBD1. This CDR3 has 15 amino acids. The junction had 7 bases not matched to a gene; V was cut back by 7 bases and J by 5 bases. Per the germline V gene, CDR1 is MDHEN and CDR2 is SYDVKM. In DNA, the CDR3 is TGTGCCAGCAAAGCCGGGACAGGGGAGACCGGGGAGCTGTTTTTT. It yields the protein CASKAGTGETGELFF.

The rearrangement links TRBV7-9 to TRBJ1-2; a weak D match, TRBD1 (5 bases). This CDR3 has 13 residues. From germline, CDR1 is SEHNR and CDR2 FQNEAQ (reference sequence). Trimming removed 4 bases from V and 6 bases from J, with 12 bases in between. CDR3: CASSSEGFDGYTF. CDR3 bases: TGTGCCAGCAGCTCGGAGGGGTTCGATGGCTACACCTTC.

This clone was counted between two and nine times. This sequence joins TRBV30 and TRBJ2-3, with 9 positions matching TRBD2. Germline CDR1 GTSNPN, CDR2 SVGIG (reference sequence). This CDR3 contains 14 residues. Trimming at V came to 4 bases and at J to 6 bases, leaving 8 bases not matched to a gene. CDR3 residues: CAWNRAGGGDTQYF. The CDR3 bases are TGTGCCTGGAATCGAGCGGGAGGAGGGGATACGCAGTATTTT.